Following are 22 T cell receptor beta chains from one sample sequenced in a study of CD8+CD57+ T cells in acquired aplastic anemia. The sequenced patients had an expansion of CD8+CD57+ cells seen by flow cytometry. Genomic DNA served as template for TCR beta VDJ and CDR3 profiling. TCRdb redid the calling of the reads with MiXCR, one entry per CDR3 protein. The sample lists 150,000 or so distinct CDR3 sequences, roughly 49% occurring once. Sequenced input: sorted CD4+, CD8+, or CD8+CD57+ T cells (not recorded which) from PBMCs. The receptors shown here come from a human donor with aplastic anemia.

CDR3 sequence reads: CASSQAGTSYGYTF. Written as DNA, the CDR3 is TGTGCCAGCAGCCAAGCCGGGACGAGCTATGGCTACACCTTC. V gene TRBV4-2 combines with J gene TRBJ1-2; a possible D gene is TRBD1 (5 bases). Between the trimmed V and J ends, which lost 1 base and 4 bases, there was a span of 10 bases. This CDR3 contains 14 residues. From germline, CDR1 is LGHNA and CDR2 YNFKEQ.

The chain links TRBV10-3 to TRBJ1-2; D may be TRBD1 (5 bases). The CDR3 covers 12 residues. With 7 bases removed from V and 8 bases from J, the gap between germline ends came to 14 bases. Per germline, CDR1 ENHRY and CDR2 SYGVKD. In DNA form, the CDR3 reads TGTGCCATCATGGGGCAGGGAGAGGGCTACACCTTC. It translates to CAIMGQGEGYTF.

A remark on this clonotype: The CDR3 does not end in the conserved phenylalanine or tryptophan, so this is likely a read error. V gene TRBV27 combines with J gene TRBJ1-2; D gene unclear. CDR1 and CDR2 (germline): MNHEY, SMNVEV (reference sequence). The germline V and J ends were trimmed by 5 bases and 8 bases, with 15 bases remaining between them. The CDR3 contains 13 residues. DNA of the CDR3: TGTGCCAGCAGTAAACGCCCCCTTGGGGGCTACACCTAC. Translated, it gives CASSKRPLGGYTY.

The rearrangement links TRBV24-1 to TRBJ2-3; D unclear. The CDR3 is 16 residues long. The germline V gene encodes CDR1 KGHDR and CDR2 SFDVKD. Trimming stripped 4 bases from V and 5 bases from J, with 18 bases between. The CDR3 nucleotides are TGTGCCACCAGTGACTATGATGAAATGGGAAAAGATACGCAGTATTTT. Translation: CATSDYDEMGKDTQYF.

J is TRBJ2-1 and V is TRBV9; TRBD2 agrees at 8 bases. V dropped 0 bases and J dropped 7; count of bases not matched to a gene: 6. The CDR3 covers 15 residues. CDR1 and CDR2 (germline): SGDLS, YYNGEE. The CDR3: CASSVGAGGPNEQFF. CDR3 nucleotide sequence: TGTGCCAGCAGCGTAGGTGCGGGGGGCCCAAATGAGCAGTTCTTC. The full variable domain, completed using reference TRBV9 and TRBJ2-1, is DSGVTQTPKHLITATGQRVTLRCSPRSGDLSVYWYQQSLDQGLQFLIQYYNGEERAKGNILERFSAQQFPDLHSELNLSSLELGDSALYFCASSVGAGGPNEQFFGPGTRLTVL.

This clonotype was counted ten times or more. The V and J genes are TRBV4-1 and TRBJ2-7; no firm D call. V lost 0 bases and J lost 2, with 11 bases in between. From germline, CDR1 is MGHRA and CDR2 YSYEKL. This CDR3 spans 15 amino acids. CDR3 amino acids: CASSQDWAPTYEQYF. The CDR3 DNA is TGCGCCAGCAGCCAAGATTGGGCCCCGACCTACGAGCAGTACTTC.

This clonotype was observed a few times. J is TRBJ2-7 and V is TRBV10-3; D may be TRBD1 (6 bases). Trimming removed 3 bases at V and 4 bases at J, with 10 bases between. Germline V CDR1 and CDR2: ENHRY, SYGVKD. CDR3 length equals 13 residues. CDR3 region: CAISDTGIYEQYF. CDR3 DNA: TGTGCCATCAGTGACACAGGGATTTACGAGCAGTACTTC.

The V gene is TRBV20-1, the J gene TRBJ2-1; the match to TRBD2 covers 7 bases. Trimming removed 4 bases from V and 5 bases from J; junction bases left unmatched: 8. Germline loops: CDR1 DFQATT, CDR2 SNEGSKA (reference sequence). This CDR3 has 14 amino acids. Here the CDR3 reads CSANHGTTNNEQFF. The CDR3 nucleotides read TGCAGTGCTAACCACGGGACTACGAACAATGAGCAGTTCTTC.

This clonotype was found many times. The CDR3 DNA follows: TGTGCCAGCAGCTTAGCAATCCAAGGACAGGGGTGGTATGGCTACACCTTC. Translating it yields CASSLAIQGQGWYGYTF. This chain uses TRBV7-2 with TRBJ1-2, with 9 bases lining up with TRBD1. This CDR3 has 17 residues. Trimming cost V 0 bases and J 5 bases; bases outside gene matches: 10. Germline V gives CDR1 SGHTA, CDR2 FQGNSA.

This sequence joins TRBV4-1 and TRBJ2-1; D assignment may be TRBD1 or TRBD2 (7 bases each). Germline CDR1 reads MGHRA; CDR2 reads YSYEKL. Trimming shortened V by 2 bases and J by 0 bases, and 11 bases separated the two germline ends. The CDR3 loop spans 16 amino acids. The CDR3 region has the DNA TGCGCCAGCAGCCAACAGGGGGGGGGCTCCTACAATGAGCAGTTCTTC. This codes for CASSQQGGGSYNEQFF.

The chain joins TRBV7-9 to TRBJ2-1; 9 bases map to TRBD2. The CDR3 consists of 13 residues. V was pared by 11 bases and J by 6 bases, with 8 bases of the junction left unmatched. Per the germline V gene, CDR1 is SEHNR and CDR2 is FQNEAQ (reference sequence). DNA of the CDR3: TGTGCCCGTGCTAGCGGGAAACTCAATGAGCAGTTCTTC. Translating it yields CARASGKLNEQFF.

The chain is built from TRBV2 and TRBJ2-7; possibly TRBD1 for D (6 bases). Trimming pared 7 bases from V and 2 bases from J, leaving 15 bases between. The CDR3 is 14 residues long. Looked up from germline, CDR1 is SNHLY and CDR2 is FYNNEI. The CDR3 DNA is TGTGCCAGCATCCCCGGGACAAGGCCCTACGAGCAGTACTTC. Amino acids: CASIPGTRPYEQYF.

This clonotype occurred a few times. The chain joins TRBV3-1 to TRBJ2-1; 10 bases are shared with TRBD1. The V gene's germline CDR1 is LGHDT and CDR2 YNNKEL (reference sequence). This CDR3 is built from 16 residues. V shed 5 bases, J shed 2 bases, and the junction held 6 bases outside the gene matches. DNA for the CDR3: TGTGCCAGCAGCTCCCGGGACAGGGGCCCCTACAATGAGCAGTTCTTC. This sequence encodes CASSSRDRGPYNEQFF.

V is TRBV10-2 and J is TRBJ2-7; TRBD2 aligns across 8 bases. The ends lost 3 bases at V and 1 base at J; junction bases unmatched: 5. This CDR3 spans 15 amino acids. Germline CDR1 and CDR2: WSHSY and SAAADI. The CDR3, as DNA: TGCGCCAGCAGTGATGGCGGGAGGCCATCCTACGAGCAGTACTTC. Amino acid sequence: CASSDGGRPSYEQYF.

This clonotype showed up just a few times. The genes are TRBV13 and TRBJ2-2; 8 bases agree with TRBD1. The CDR3 is 16 residues long. Germline values: CDR1 PRHDT, CDR2 FYEKMQ (reference sequence). V was clipped by 6 bases and J by 3 bases; unmatched bases: 9. The CDR3 nucleotides are TGTGCCAGCAGGGACTCCGGGACAGGAGACACCGGGGAGCTGTTTTTT. Translating it yields CASRDSGTGDTGELFF.

This chain connects TRBV3-1 to TRBJ1-5; D call uncertain. Between the trimmed V and J ends, which lost 1 base and 6 bases, there was a span of 13 bases. In germline, CDR1 is LGHDT, CDR2 YNNKEL (reference sequence). The CDR3 length is 15 residues. The CDR3 protein is CASSQGGGETQPQHF. CDR3 bases: TGTGCCAGCAGCCAAGGAGGTGGGGAGACTCAGCCCCAGCATTTT.

This chain links TRBV7-2 with TRBJ1-4; weak D call: TRBD1 (6 bases). Trimming stripped 2 bases from V and 4 bases from J, with 14 bases between. The CDR3 sequence is 16 residues long. The V gene's germline CDR1 is SGHTA and CDR2 FQGNSA. CDR3 loop: CASSLPGGRGNEKLFF. CDR3 nucleotides: TGTGCCAGCAGCTTACCCGGGGGCAGGGGTAATGAAAAACTGTTTTTT.

Sample share makes this clonotype medium-sized. CDR3: CASSVGNGELFF. The CDR3 DNA reads TGTGCCAGCAGCGTAGGGAACGGGGAGCTGTTTTTT. This rearrangement joins TRBV9 to TRBJ2-2; D unclear. V shed 0 bases and J shed 7 bases, with 4 bases lying between them. CDR1 is SGDLS, CDR2 YYNGEE, per germline. The CDR3 sequence is 12 residues long.

There are many counts of this clonotype. This rearrangement joins TRBV19 to TRBJ2-3; D is unclear. Trimming left V 3 bases short and J 4 bases short, with 11 bases between. Germline V gene sequence: CDR1 LNHDA, CDR2 SQIVND (reference sequence). The CDR3 runs 14 residues. The CDR3 spells CASSIRTHPDTQYF. CDR3 DNA sequence: TGTGCCAGTAGTATCAGGACGCACCCAGATACGCAGTATTTT. The whole variable domain, remainder taken from reference TRBV19 and TRBJ2-3, is DGGITQSPKYLFRKEGQNVTLSCEQNLNHDAMYWYRQDPGQGLRLIYYSQIVNDFQKGDIAEGYSVSREKKESFPLTVTSAQKNPTAFYLCASSIRTHPDTQYFGPGTRLTVL.

The V and J genes are TRBV19 and TRBJ1-5; unclear D gene. Germline CDR1 reads LNHDA; CDR2 reads SQIVND (reference sequence). CDR3 length equals 16 residues. Trimming stripped 5 bases from V and 2 bases from J, with 16 bases between. CDR3 region: CASSPPLKGRNQPQHF. In DNA, the CDR3 is TGTGCCAGTAGTCCGCCATTAAAAGGTCGCAATCAGCCCCAGCATTTT.

This clonotype was observed at least ten times. The J gene is TRBJ2-7, the V gene TRBV15, with D tentatively TRBD1 (6 bases). V lost 4 bases to trimming and J lost 2 bases, with 12 bases between them. The CDR3 runs to 14 residues. Germline V lookup: CDR1 LNHNV, CDR2 YYDKDF (reference sequence). The CDR3 spells CATSNQGPTYEQYF. CDR3 coding DNA: TGTGCCACCAGCAATCAGGGGCCGACCTACGAGCAGTACTTC.

This rearrangement joins TRBV10-1 to TRBJ1-2; the match to TRBD1 covers 8 bases. The CDR3 has 14 amino acids. With 5 bases clipped from V and 4 bases from J, the junction kept 6 bases outside the gene matches. Germline V gives CDR1 WNHNN, CDR2 SYGVQD (reference sequence). CDR3: CASSWTGSVYGYTF. CDR3 sequence (DNA): TGCGCCAGCAGTTGGACAGGGAGTGTCTATGGCTACACCTTC.